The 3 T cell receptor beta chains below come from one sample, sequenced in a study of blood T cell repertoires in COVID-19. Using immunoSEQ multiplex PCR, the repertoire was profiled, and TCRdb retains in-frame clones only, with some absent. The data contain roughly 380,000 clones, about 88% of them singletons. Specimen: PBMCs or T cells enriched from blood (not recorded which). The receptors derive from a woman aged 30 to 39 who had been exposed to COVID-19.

The DNA of the CDR3 is TGTGCCAGCAGCGTAATGACAGGGGAAGCTTTCTTT. This codes for CASSVMTGEAFF. The rearrangement links TRBV9 to TRBJ1-1; 7 bases align to TRBD1. Germline CDR1 reads SGDLS; CDR2 reads YYNGEE. Unmatched junction bases numbered 2, after V lost 1 base and J lost 8 bases. This CDR3 is built from 12 residues.

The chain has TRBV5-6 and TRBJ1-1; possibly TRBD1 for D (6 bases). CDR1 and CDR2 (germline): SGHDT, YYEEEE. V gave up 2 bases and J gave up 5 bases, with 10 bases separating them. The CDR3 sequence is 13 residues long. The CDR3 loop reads CASSFTGNTEAFF. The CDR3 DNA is TGTGCCAGCAGCTTCACAGGGAATACTGAAGCTTTCTTT.

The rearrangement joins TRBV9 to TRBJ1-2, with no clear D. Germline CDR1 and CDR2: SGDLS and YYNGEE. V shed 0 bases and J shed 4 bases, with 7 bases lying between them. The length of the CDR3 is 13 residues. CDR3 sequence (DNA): TGTGCCAGCAGCGTAGCCGCTAGCTATGGCTACACCTTC. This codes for CASSVAASYGYTF.